This is a list of T cell receptor beta chains from one sample in a study of T cell changes during pregnancy in multiple sclerosis. This table comes from immunoSEQ multiplex PCR, and its TCRdb copy is limited to in-frame clones, with some not included. The sample has around 57,000 clones; roughly nine tenths are singletons. The sample consisted of peripheral blood, taken after pregnancy. The receptors were sampled from a female donor in good health, enrolled as a control in a pregnancy study. CDR3s include the opening cysteine and the closing phenylalanine or tryptophan. The order of the fields is D gene, V gene, J gene, clone size, CDR3 protein, CDR3 DNA. D genes are given only for firm matches. Size is stated for part of the rows, as once, few or many counts, or as a class when the clone is expanded.

.	TRBV11-2	TRBJ1-1	.	CASSLWTENTEAFF	TGTGCCAGCAGCCTTTGGACAGAGAACACTGAAGCTTTCTTT
.	TRBV21-1	TRBJ1-2	once	CASSITGGPLAYGYTF	TGTGCCAGCAGCATAACGGGAGGACCTCTTGCCTATGGCTACACCTTC
TRBD2	TRBV5-1	TRBJ2-3	.	CASSLGLAGGRHTDTQYF	TGCGCCAGCAGCTTGGGACTAGCGGGGGGCCGCCACACAGATACGCAGTATTTT
TRBD1	TRBV9	TRBJ1-3	.	CASSATVEDRAGNTIYF	TGTGCCAGCAGCGCTACCGTCGAGGACAGGGCTGGAAACACCATATATTTT
.	TRBV25-1	TRBJ2-1	.	CASITGSYNEQFF	TGTGCCAGCATCACAGGGTCCTACAATGAGCAGTTCTTC
TRBD1	TRBV9	TRBJ2-2	.	CASTLEGGQGAYTGELFF	TGTGCCAGCACCTTAGAGGGGGGACAGGGGGCTTACACCGGGGAGCTGTTTTTT
TRBD1	TRBV6-6	TRBJ1-2	.	CASSSRDRGNYGYTF	TGTGCCAGCAGTTCTCGGGACAGGGGGAACTATGGCTACACCTTC
.	TRBV29-1	TRBJ2-5	.	CSVGGTTVKTQYF	TGCAGCGTGGGGGGGACAACAGTAAAGACCCAGTACTTC
TRBD2	TRBV19	TRBJ2-3	once	CASSIVGLAGGDTQYF	TGTGCCAGTAGTATCGTGGGACTAGCGGGGGGAGATACGCAGTATTTT
TRBD1	TRBV5-4	TRBJ2-7	.	CASSRTGAREQYF	TGTGCCAGCAGTAGGACAGGGGCCCGCGAGCAGTACTTC
TRBD2	TRBV2	TRBJ2-5	.	CASSEGLRGRETQYF	TGTGCCAGCAGTGAAGGTCTGCGGGGGAGGGAGACCCAGTACTTC
.	TRBV6-1	TRBJ1-5	.	CASSEMHRSNQPQHF	TGTGCCAGCAGTGAAATGCACAGGAGTAATCAGCCCCAGCATTTT
TRBD1	TRBV19	TRBJ1-5	.	CASTDRGNQPQHF	TGTGCCAGCACGGACAGGGGCAATCAGCCCCAGCATTTT
TRBD1	TRBV13	TRBJ2-5	.	CASSQDRGQETQYF	TGTGCCAGCAGCCAAGACAGGGGCCAAGAGACCCAGTACTTC
TRBD2	TRBV20-1	TRBJ2-7	.	CSALRGGEQYF	TGCAGTGCTCTCCGGGGGGGGGAGCAGTACTTC
.	TRBV5-6	TRBJ2-5	.	CASSPDSTETQYF	TGTGCCAGCAGCCCGGACAGCACAGAGACCCAGTACTTC
.	TRBV19	TRBJ1-6	.	CASQKAGRDSPLHF	TGTGCCAGTCAAAAAGCGGGCAGAGATTCACCCCTCCACTTT
.	TRBV19	TRBJ1-6	.	CASSIMTGPTPLHF	TGTGCCAGTAGTATTATGACAGGTCCCACACCCCTCCACTTT
TRBD1	TRBV5-1	TRBJ1-2	once	CASSPGTGRNFYGYTF	TGCGCCAGCAGCCCCGGGACAGGGCGAAATTTTTATGGCTACACCTTC
TRBD1	TRBV18	TRBJ1-1	.	CASSPVKGGGTEAFF	TGTGCCAGCTCACCGGTAAAAGGGGGCGGCACTGAAGCTTTCTTT
.	TRBV6-5	TRBJ1-6	.	CASRLTDQGNSPLHF	TGTGCCAGCAGACTAACGGATCAAGGAAATTCACCCCTCCACTTT
TRBD1	TRBV5-1	TRBJ1-1	.	CASSLVGTGLITEAFF	TGCGCCAGCAGCTTGGTCGGGACAGGGTTGATCACTGAAGCTTTCTTT
TRBD1	TRBV7-2	TRBJ2-7	.	CASSPGTGYEQYF	TGTGCCAGCAGCCCCGGGACAGGGTACGAGCAGTACTTC
TRBD2	TRBV4-2	TRBJ2-7	few	CASSQEIVAGGPYEQYF	TGTGCCAGCAGCCAAGAAATTGTAGCGGGGGGTCCCTACGAGCAGTACTTC
.	TRBV7-6	TRBJ1-1	.	CASSFGGLNTEAFF	TGTGCCAGCAGCTTTGGCGGCCTGAACACTGAAGCTTTCTTT
.	TRBV2	TRBJ2-7	.	CASSVTFGGYEQYF	TGTGCCAGCAGTGTAACGTTCGGTGGTTACGAGCAGTACTTC
TRBD1	TRBV7-2	TRBJ1-5	.	CASSWGQGADSPQHF	TGTGCCAGCAGCTGGGGACAGGGGGCCGACTCTCCCCAGCATTTT
.	TRBV5-5	TRBJ1-2	.	CASSLEAHSGGYTF	TGTGCCAGCAGCTTGGAAGCACACTCCGGGGGCTACACCTTC
.	TRBV6-5	TRBJ2-3	.	CASSYRGLRTDTQYF	TGTGCCAGCAGTTATAGGGGACTTCGCACAGATACGCAGTATTTT